Below, 22 T cell receptor beta chains from the same sample are listed, as sequenced in a study of post-analysis software for immune sequencing data. Researchers reported that TCR beta cDNA libraries carried unique molecular identifiers. TCRdb re-derived calls from the PCR reads in MiXCR, one entry per CDR3 protein. Of under 200,000 distinct CDR3 sequences detected, 35% to 40% appear once; the ten largest clones hold under 30%. Specimen: blood, collected after autologous hematopoietic stem cell transplantation. The receptors originated from a girl aged 5-17 years with multiple sclerosis.

The chain recombines TRBV7-9 with TRBJ2-7; 7 nucleotides align to TRBD2. The CDR3 consists of 16 residues. V trimming: 0 bases; J trimming: 7 bases; junction bases outside the gene matches: 12. Germline V gene data show CDR1 as SEHNR and CDR2 as FQNEAQ (reference sequence). The CDR3 region is CASSLAGGPGRDEQYF. CDR3 sequence (DNA): TGTGCCAGCAGCTTAGCGGGAGGGCCGGGTAGGGATGAGCAGTACTTC. The whole variable domain, filled in from reference TRBV7-9 and TRBJ2-7, reads DTGVSQNPRHKITKRGQNVTFRCDPISEHNRLYWYRQTLGQGPEFLTYFQNEAQLEKSRLLSDRFSAERPKGSFSTLEIQRTEQGDSAMYLCASSLAGGPGRDEQYFGPGTRLTVT.

This sequence joins TRBV9 and TRBJ1-1; possible D gene TRBD1, 5 bases. This CDR3 is 16 amino acids long. The V end lost 0 bases, the J end lost 1 base, and 13 bases lay between the germline ends. Germline CDR1 and CDR2: SGDLS and YYNGEE. CDR3 amino acids: CASSVGAGTANTEAFF. As DNA, the CDR3 is TGTGCCAGCAGCGTAGGTGCCGGGACGGCGAACACTGAAGCTTTCTTT.

The CDR3 reads CASSASGEYEQYF. The CDR3 nucleotides are TGTGCCAGCAGTGCCTCAGGGGAGTACGAGCAGTACTTC. The chain links TRBV28 to TRBJ2-7; perhaps TRBD1 as D (6 bases). V shed 5 bases and J shed 4 bases, with 12 bases lying between them. This CDR3 comprises 13 residues. Germline CDR1 is MDHEN and CDR2 is SYDVKM.

This clonotype occurred a few times. The chain links TRBV6-6 to TRBJ2-5; D assignment may be TRBD1 or TRBD2 (6 bases each). Gene TRBJ2-7 matches the end of the DNA better, so the J call may be wrong. Germline V gives CDR1 MNHNY, CDR2 SVGAGI (reference sequence). The length of the CDR3 is 12 residues. CDR3 bases: TGTGCCAGCAAGGGCGGAGGGGGCGAGCAGTACTTC. This codes for CASKGGGGEQYF.

This clonotype has a handful of counts. The chain links TRBV10-3 to TRBJ2-2; 8 nucleotides match TRBD1. With V trimmed by 5 bases and J by 3 bases, 5 bases remained unmatched. CDR1 and CDR2 (germline): ENHRY, SYGVKD. The CDR3 covers 15 residues. CDR3 DNA: TGTGCCATCAGTACCTCGGGACAGGACACCGGGGAGCTGTTTTTT. Translation: CAISTSGQDTGELFF.

The rearrangement joins TRBV7-2 to TRBJ2-1; the D gene is possibly TRBD2 (6 bases). The CDR3 extends over 14 amino acids. The germline CDR1 and CDR2 sequences are SGHTA and FQGNSA. V dropped 5 bases and J dropped 4 bases, with 12 bases sitting between them. The CDR3 DNA reads TGTGCCAGCAGCCAGGCTAGCGCGTACAATGAGCAGTTCTTC. It codes for CASSQASAYNEQFF.

V usage is TRBV7-2 and J usage is TRBJ2-7; 7 bases line up with TRBD1. The J call may be mistaken, given a closer DNA end match to TRBJ2-5. The CDR3 runs to 14 residues. Germline V gene lookup returns CDR1 SGHTA and CDR2 FQGNSA. The CDR3 protein is CASSANRGAETQYF. The CDR3 bases are TGTGCCAGCAGCGCGAACAGGGGTGCGGAGACCCAGTACTTC.

The rearrangement uses TRBV2 and TRBJ1-5, with 9 bases that match TRBD1. V trimming: 2 bases; J trimming: 9 bases; junction bases outside the gene matches: 8. Germline assignment: CDR1 SNHLY and CDR2 FYNNEI. The CDR3 spans 15 residues. CDR3 region: CASSEIWDRERPQHF. The CDR3 region has the DNA TGTGCCAGCAGTGAAATTTGGGACAGGGAGCGGCCCCAGCATTTT. Based on the CDR3 plus reference TRBV2 and TRBJ1-5, the full variable domain is EPEVTQTPSHQVTQMGQEVILRCVPISNHLYFYWYRQILGQKVEFLVSFYNNEISEKSEIFDDQFSVERPDGSNFTLKIRSTKLEDSAMYFCASSEIWDRERPQHFGDGTRLSIL.

This clonotype showed up just a few times. The genes are TRBV5-1 and TRBJ2-1; 8 bases match TRBD1. Germline V gene sequence: CDR1 SGHRS, CDR2 YFSETQ. The CDR3 is made up of 13 amino acids. The V segment lost 4 bases and the J segment 15 bases; nucleotides outside the gene matches: 12. The CDR3 region has the DNA TGCGCCAGCAGCCTATCGGACAGGGCGAGTTCGTTCTTC. It is translated as CASSLSDRASSFF.

On this clonotype: Given a much more abundant clone one base away, this may be a read error. The chain couples TRBV20-1 to TRBJ2-5; TRBD1 is a possible D gene (5 bases). Trimming cost V 6 bases and J 3 bases, with 17 bases left between them. This CDR3 region has 14 residues. Looked up from germline, CDR1 is DFQATT and CDR2 is SNEGSKA (reference sequence). DNA of the CDR3: TGCAGTGCCGGCGTAAACTTAGGGGAAGAGACCCAGTACTTC. Amino acid sequence: CSAGVNLGEETQYF.

The chain couples TRBV15 to TRBJ2-7, with 9 bases identical to TRBD2. The DNA end favors TRBJ2-4, so the J call may be wrong. The germline gives CDR1 LNHNV, CDR2 YYDKDF (reference sequence). This CDR3 region has 15 residues. This CDR3 reads CATSLVAGGRNIQYF. The DNA for the CDR3 is TGTGCCACCAGTCTTGTGGCGGGAGGGCGAAACATTCAGTACTTC.

This clonotype was seen more than once but under ten times. J is TRBJ2-5 and V is TRBV7-3; D gene uncertain. Germline V gives CDR1 SGHTA, CDR2 FQGTGA. CDR3 length: 15 residues. The V end lost 1 base, the J end lost 2 bases, and 11 bases lay between the germline ends. The CDR3, as DNA: TGTGCCAGCAGCTTAAAGGGTTCTCCACAAGAGACCCAGTACTTC. As protein: CASSLKGSPQETQYF.

This CDR3 is CASSSRGGFQETQYF. CDR3 in DNA: TGTGCCAGCAGTTCCCGTGGTGGATTCCAAGAGACCCAGTACTTC. The chain recombines TRBV27 with TRBJ2-5; unclear D gene. The CDR3 loop spans 15 amino acids. Deletions cut 4 bases from V and 1 base from J, with 13 bases between. The germline V gene encodes CDR1 MNHEY and CDR2 SMNVEV (reference sequence).

V usage is TRBV7-4 and J usage is TRBJ1-2; no clear D. This CDR3 is built from 14 residues. Between the trimmed V and J ends, which lost 8 bases and 3 bases, there was a span of 16 bases. Germline V CDR1 and CDR2: SGHVT, SQSDAQ. The CDR3 nucleotides are TGTGCCAGCCTATTGGAGGGTACAGACTATGGCTACACCTTC. This encodes CASLLEGTDYGYTF.

Here the CDR3 DNA reads TGCGCCAGCAGCCAATCGGGTCGAGAGTACCAAGAGACCCAGTACTTC. Its protein product is CASSQSGREYQETQYF. The V call is TRBV4-1, the J call TRBJ2-5; no clear D. The germline V gene encodes CDR1 MGHRA and CDR2 YSYEKL. This CDR3 contains 16 residues. V was clipped by 2 bases and J by 0 bases, with 13 bases between them.

The rearrangement uses TRBV10-3 and TRBJ1-2, with D possibly matching TRBD1 (5 bases). Germline assignment: CDR1 ENHRY and CDR2 SYGVKD. There are 12 residues in the CDR3. Trimming stripped 7 bases from V and 4 bases from J, with 10 bases between. For the CDR3, the DNA is TGTGCCATCACCGCAGGGCTCTATGGCTACACCTTC. Translation gives CAITAGLYGYTF.

Comments on this clonotype: Possible read error: a much larger clone is one base away. The V gene is TRBV20-1, the J gene TRBJ2-7, with D perhaps TRBD1 (5 bases). Germline V CDR1 and CDR2: DFQATT, SNEGSKA (reference sequence). This CDR3 has 12 residues. CDR3 protein: CSALGPGYERYF. CDR3 nucleotides: TGCAGTGCTCTCGGACCAGGGTACGAGCGGTACTTC.

The chain is built from TRBV7-9 and TRBJ2-5; D may be TRBD1 (5 bases). Looked up from germline, CDR1 is SEHNR and CDR2 is FQNEAQ (reference sequence). Trimming took off 5 bases at V and 2 bases at J, with 6 bases between the two ends. The CDR3 runs 12 residues. The CDR3 spells CASSGAQETQYF. In nucleotides, the CDR3 is TGTGCCAGCAGCGGGGCTCAAGAGACCCAGTACTTC.

Turning to this clonotype: Compared with germline, one end of the junction differs, possibly owing to a read error. The V gene is TRBV5-6, the J gene TRBJ2-2; TRBD2 aligns across 7 bases. There are 18 residues in the CDR3. CDR1 is SGHDT, CDR2 YYEEEE, per germline. Here the CDR3 reads CASSSGTGLAEDAGERFF. As DNA, the CDR3 is TGTGCCAGCAGCTCCGGGACTGGTCTAGCGGAGGACGCCGGGGAGCGGTTTTTT.

In its sample, this clonotype was seen a few times. The V and J genes are TRBV5-1 and TRBJ2-1, with D unclear. The CDR3 is 18 amino acids. V was clipped by 0 bases and J by 3 bases, with 19 bases between them. The V gene's germline CDR1 is SGHRS and CDR2 YFSETQ. CDR3 nucleotides: TGCGCCAGCAGCTTGGCCTTGCTTGTCCCTGGGAACTACAATGAGCAGTTCTTC. This translates into CASSLALLVPGNYNEQFF. Using reference TRBV5-1 and TRBJ2-1 for the parts outside the CDR3, the full variable domain is KAGVTQTPRYLIKTRGQQVTLSCSPISGHRSVSWYQQTPGQGLQFLFEYFSETQRNKGNFPGRFSGRQFSNSRSEMNVSTLELGDSALYLCASSLALLVPGNYNEQFFGPGTRLTVL.

This clonotype was detected only a few times. The chain recombines TRBV7-9 with TRBJ1-5; weak D call: TRBD1 (5 bases). Germline assignment: CDR1 SEHNR and CDR2 FQNEAQ (reference sequence). This CDR3 contains 15 residues. V was cut by 4 bases and J by 4 bases, with 14 bases left in between. CDR3 bases: TGTGCCAGCAGCTCGGCCGGGACGGATAATCAGCCCCAGCATTTT. It codes for CASSSAGTDNQPQHF.

This clonotype was found many times. The V gene is TRBV29-1, the J gene TRBJ2-3; D could derive from TRBD1 or TRBD2 (5 bases each). This CDR3 contains 16 residues. The V gene's germline CDR1 is SQVTM and CDR2 ANQGSEA. The V end lost 0 bases, the J end lost 4 bases, and 17 bases lay between the germline ends. This CDR3 is CSVEDPDTPGPDTQYF. DNA for the CDR3: TGCAGCGTTGAAGATCCGGACACCCCGGGGCCAGATACGCAGTATTTT.